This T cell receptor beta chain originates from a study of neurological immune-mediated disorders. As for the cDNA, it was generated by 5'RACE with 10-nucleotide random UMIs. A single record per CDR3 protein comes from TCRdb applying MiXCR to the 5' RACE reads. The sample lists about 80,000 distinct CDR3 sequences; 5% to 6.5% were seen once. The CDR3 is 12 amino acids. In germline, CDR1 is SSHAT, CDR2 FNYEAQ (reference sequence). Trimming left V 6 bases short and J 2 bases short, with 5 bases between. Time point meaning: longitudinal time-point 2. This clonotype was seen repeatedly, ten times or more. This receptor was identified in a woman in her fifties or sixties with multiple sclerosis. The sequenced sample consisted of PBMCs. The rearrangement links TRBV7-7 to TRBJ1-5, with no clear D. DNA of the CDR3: TGTGCCAGCAGGCCCGGCAATCAGCCCCAGCATTTT. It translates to CASRPGNQPQHF.